This T cell receptor (beta chain) derives from a study of early stage breast cancer tumors. Overall study context: Invasive lobular carcinomas made up about 30% of the 12 ER+/PR+/HER2- tumors. Around 10-fold was the mean read coverage per sample. Findings of the study overall: Comparing each tissue with blood distinguished tumor from normal in about 90% of the 16 patients. Tumors had approximately 2.4-fold higher T cell density than normal breast.

Sequencing was performed with immunoSEQ multiplex PCR; in TCRdb, only in-frame clones are kept and a portion is missing. This table holds more than 8,500 clones, about 79% found once. Comments on this clone: Its antigen remains unidentified.

V shed 4 bases and J shed 6 bases, with 27 bases lying between them. Germline CDR1 is MGHRA and CDR2 is YSYEKL. The CDR3 sequence is 19 residues long. Sequencing was done on a sample of normal breast tissue next to the tumor. The genes are TRBV4-1 and TRBJ2-2; weak D call: TRBD2 (7 bases). The sequence was collected from a person between 35 and 49 years old with breast cancer. CDR3 sequence: CASSPSPGESGMFPGELFF. CDR3 nucleotides: TGCGCCAGCAGCCCATCACCAGGGGAGAGCGGGATGTTCCCCGGGGAGCTGTTTTTT.